These 21 T cell receptor beta chains were sequenced from one sample in a study of cytomegalovirus exposure and HLA in healthy donors (dated by TCRdb to between 2016 and 2019). Receptor amplification or capture employed the immunoSEQ multiplex PCR assay. TCRdb obtained this table from immuneACCESS and retained in-frame rearrangements with V and J assigned. These tables miss some clones; where compared with another copy, unresolved V genes account for less than half of the shortfall, and the remainder is unexplained. In all, the sample holds about 220,000 clones, and about 86% of those were seen once. Around 2.6% of the sample belongs to the ten largest clones. Sequenced material: PBMCs. These receptors were taken from a man in his late teens or twenties in good health and CMV-seronegative.

V is TRBV30 and J is TRBJ1-2; D remains unclear. Trimming removed 0 bases at V and 6 bases at J, with 14 bases between. Germline values: CDR1 GTSNPN, CDR2 SVGIG (reference sequence). The CDR3 sequence is 14 residues long. The CDR3 DNA is TGTGCCTGGAGTGTACCGGAGAGAAAAGATGGCTACACCTTC. Translated: CAWSVPERKDGYTF. Based on the CDR3 plus reference TRBV30 and TRBJ1-2, the full variable domain is SQTIHQWPATLVQPVGSPLSLECTVEGTSNPNLYWYRQAAGRGLQLLFYSVGIGQISSEVPQNLSASRPQDRQFILSSKKLLLSDSGFYLCAWSVPERKDGYTFGSGTRLTVV.

With respect to this clone: This CDR3 is also generated by other DNA sequences in the sample. The chain recombines TRBV5-1 with TRBJ2-7; a weak D match, TRBD1 (5 bases). V was clipped by 0 bases and J by 1 base, with 8 bases between them. Germline assignment: CDR1 SGHRS and CDR2 YFSETQ. CDR3 length: 14 amino acids. The CDR3: CASSLGDSSYEQYF. The CDR3 DNA sequence: TGCGCCAGCAGCTTGGGCGACAGTTCCTACGAGCAGTACTTC. The full variable domain, rest sourced from reference TRBV5-1 and TRBJ2-7, is KAGVTQTPRYLIKTRGQQVTLSCSPISGHRSVSWYQQTPGQGLQFLFEYFSETQRNKGNFPGRFSGRQFSNSRSEMNVSTLELGDSALYLCASSLGDSSYEQYFGPGTRLTVT.

This rearrangement joins TRBV5-1 to TRBJ1-6; D might be TRBD1 (6 bases). V lost 2 bases, J lost 7 bases, and 10 bases lay in between. This CDR3 is built from 14 residues. Germline CDR1 is SGHRS and CDR2 is YFSETQ. The CDR3 is CASSFYRDNSPLHF. The CDR3 region has the DNA TGCGCCAGCAGCTTTTACAGGGACAATTCACCCCTCCACTTT. Combining the CDR3 with reference TRBV5-1 and TRBJ1-6 gives the whole variable domain KAGVTQTPRYLIKTRGQQVTLSCSPISGHRSVSWYQQTPGQGLQFLFEYFSETQRNKGNFPGRFSGRQFSNSRSEMNVSTLELGDSALYLCASSFYRDNSPLHFGNGTRLTVT.

The gene calls are TRBV5-1 and TRBJ1-4; weak D call: TRBD1 (5 bases). Trimming cost V 5 bases and J 0 bases, with 8 bases left between them. Germline CDR1 is SGHRS and CDR2 is YFSETQ. The CDR3 sequence is 14 residues long. Here the CDR3 reads CASSRGSTNEKLFF. The CDR3 DNA reads as TGCGCCAGCAGTAGGGGTTCAACTAATGAAAAACTGTTTTTT. Full variable domain (missing parts from reference TRBV5-1 and TRBJ1-4): KAGVTQTPRYLIKTRGQQVTLSCSPISGHRSVSWYQQTPGQGLQFLFEYFSETQRNKGNFPGRFSGRQFSNSRSEMNVSTLELGDSALYLCASSRGSTNEKLFFGSGTQLSVL.

Written as DNA, the CDR3 is TGTGCCAGCAGTCAAAACGCAGGGAACGGCTACACCTTC. This sequence encodes CASSQNAGNGYTF. This rearrangement joins TRBV7-6 to TRBJ1-2; D is possibly TRBD1 (5 bases). CDR1 is SGHVS, CDR2 FNYEAQ, per germline. V shed 6 bases and J shed 8 bases, with 16 bases lying between them. This CDR3 has 13 amino acids.

The chain is built from TRBV12-5 and TRBJ2-7, with D hard to call. CDR1 is LGHNT and CDR2 is FRNRAP in the germline V gene. CDR3 length: 13 residues. The V end lost 0 bases, the J end lost 7 bases, and 10 bases lay between the germline ends. CDR3 region: CASGLVFGVEQYF. The CDR3 DNA is TGTGCTAGTGGTTTGGTATTTGGAGTTGAGCAGTACTTC. Variable domain in full (rest from reference TRBV12-5 and TRBJ2-7): DARVTQTPRHKVTEMGQEVTMRCQPILGHNTVFWYRQTMMQGLELLAYFRNRAPLDDSGMPKDRFSAEMPDATLATLKIQPSEPRDSAVYFCASGLVFGVEQYFGPGTRLTVT.

The V call is TRBV2, the J call TRBJ1-4; D gene ambiguous. Trimming shortened V by 8 bases and J by 5 bases, and 21 bases separated the two germline ends. The length of the CDR3 is 16 residues. Germline V gene data show CDR1 as SNHLY and CDR2 as FYNNEI. The CDR3 DNA reads TGTGCCAGCGTTACCTACGCTCGGGGAGGGAATGAAAAACTGTTTTTT. It yields the protein CASVTYARGGNEKLFF.

This clone appeared a single time. In nucleotides, the CDR3 is TGCAGCGTTGAGGACAGGGGCCAGCAGTTCTTC. It encodes CSVEDRGQQFF. The chain is built from TRBV29-1 and TRBJ2-1; 9 bases align to TRBD1. The CDR3 has 11 amino acids. After removal of 3 bases from V and 11 bases from J, the junction contained 2 bases not matched to a gene. Looked up from germline, CDR1 is SQVTM and CDR2 is ANQGSEA.

V usage is TRBV5-6 and J usage is TRBJ2-3, with TRBD1 identical over 7 bases. Germline CDR1 SGHDT, CDR2 YYEEEE. This CDR3 is 13 amino acids long. V dropped 6 bases and J dropped 2; count of bases not matched to a gene: 3. The CDR3 loop reads CASKGQHTDTQYF. CDR3 in DNA: TGTGCCAGCAAGGGACAGCACACAGATACGCAGTATTTT.

In its sample, this clone was seen a few times. The CDR3 protein is CSARRDLTF. CDR3 coding DNA: TGCAGTGCGCGACGGGACCTGACTTTC. This chain connects TRBV20-1 to TRBJ2-6; D possibly corresponds to TRBD2 (5 bases). The V and J ends lost 6 bases and 15 bases respectively, with 9 bases between them. The CDR3 spans 9 residues. In germline, CDR1 is DFQATT, CDR2 SNEGSKA (reference sequence).

The chain couples TRBV9 to TRBJ1-3, with D hard to call. The CDR3 is made up of 15 amino acids. V lost 0 bases to trimming and J lost 8 bases, with 15 bases between them. The germline CDR1 and CDR2 sequences are SGDLS and YYNGEE. CDR3 protein: CASSVASGSVDTIYF. The CDR3 DNA is TGTGCCAGCAGCGTAGCAAGCGGTTCAGTAGACACCATATATTTT.

This clone was recorded a few times. The rearrangement joins TRBV6-6 to TRBJ1-5; D unclear. The CDR3 covers 13 residues. Germline CDR1 and CDR2: MNHNY and SVGAGI (reference sequence). The V end was cut by 6 bases, the J end by 4 bases, with 10 bases between. The CDR3 bases are TGTGCCAGCAGCGGTTTCCGAAATCAGCCCCAGCATTTT. This gives the protein CASSGFRNQPQHF.

This sequence joins TRBV7-9 and TRBJ2-5, with D possibly matching TRBD2 (5 bases). CDR1 SEHNR and CDR2 FQNEAQ come from the germline V gene (reference sequence). V shed 7 bases and J shed 5 bases, with 11 bases lying between them. CDR3 size: 12 residues. This chain's CDR3 is CASTIEGETQYF. CDR3 coding DNA: TGTGCCAGCACCATAGAGGGCGAGACCCAGTACTTC. Complete variable domain (other parts from reference TRBV7-9 and TRBJ2-5): DTGVSQNPRHKITKRGQNVTFRCDPISEHNRLYWYRQTLGQGPEFLTYFQNEAQLEKSRLLSDRFSAERPKGSFSTLEIQRTEQGDSAMYLCASTIEGETQYFGPGTRLLVL.

This clone was detected a few times. The chain combines TRBV5-4 with TRBJ2-4; 7 bases agree with TRBD2. CDR1 is SGHNT, CDR2 YYREEE, per germline (reference sequence). The CDR3 sequence is 14 residues long. J was trimmed by 8 bases and V by 4 bases; bases with no gene match: 9. Written as DNA, the CDR3 is TGTGCCAGCAGCCCGGGCGGGAGTGGCGACATTCAGTACTTC. Translation gives CASSPGGSGDIQYF. The full variable domain, in which reference TRBV5-4 and TRBJ2-4 provide the parts outside the CDR3, is ETGVTQSPTHLIKTRGQQVTLRCSSQSGHNTVSWYQQALGQGPQFIFQYYREEENGRGNFPPRFSGLQFPNYSSELNVNALELDDSALYLCASSPGGSGDIQYFGAGTRLSVL.

J is TRBJ2-7 and V is TRBV7-9; TRBD1 agrees at 7 bases. There are 14 residues in the CDR3. Trimming took 1 base from V and 3 from J; bases not matched to a gene: 3. CDR1 is SEHNR, CDR2 FQNEAQ, per germline (reference sequence). CDR3 amino acids: CASSLGTGVYEQYF. The CDR3 nucleotides read TGTGCCAGCAGCTTAGGGACAGGAGTCTACGAGCAGTACTTC.

This chain connects TRBV1 to TRBJ2-3; the DNA was not compared with TRBD2, the D call given in the table. TRBV1 constitutes a pseudogene. The CDR3 consists of 16 residues. CDR3 loop: CTSSRRRESRTDTQYF. The CDR3 coding sequence is TGCACCAGCAGCAGGAGGCGGGAGAGCCGCACAGATACGCAGTATTTT.

The chain links TRBV5-5 to TRBJ2-7, with 8 bases lining up with TRBD2. V was clipped by 6 bases and J by 2 bases; unmatched bases: 7. This CDR3 is 14 amino acids long. Germline CDR1 SGHKS, CDR2 YYEKEE (reference sequence). The CDR3 here is CASIRGGVAYEQYF. CDR3 DNA: TGTGCCAGCATCCGGGGGGGTGTAGCCTACGAGCAGTACTTC.

V gene TRBV29-1 combines with J gene TRBJ2-3, with TRBD2 identical over 8 bases. The germline gives CDR1 SQVTM, CDR2 ANQGSEA. V lost 3 bases, J lost 5 bases, and 7 bases stayed unmatched. CDR3 length: 14 amino acids. The CDR3 nucleotides read TGCAGCGTTGATTTGGGACTAGAGGGAGATACGCAGTATTTT. Translation: CSVDLGLEGDTQYF.

As for this clone: The same CDR3 is also encoded by other DNA sequences in this sample. V usage is TRBV11-2 and J usage is TRBJ1-1; D gene uncertain. V was cut by 0 bases and J by 2 bases, with 4 bases left in between. The CDR3 is 13 residues long. The germline CDR1 and CDR2 sequences are SGHAT and FQNNGV. The CDR3 DNA sequence: TGTGCCAGCAGCTTAGACAGAAACACTGAAGCTTTCTTT. Encoded protein: CASSLDRNTEAFF.

The rearrangement uses TRBV9 and TRBJ2-1; TRBD2 matches at 15 bases. The ends lost 3 bases at V and 6 bases at J; junction bases unmatched: 4. The CDR3 extends over 16 amino acids. Germline values: CDR1 SGDLS, CDR2 YYNGEE. The chain's CDR3 is CASSEPGLAGGNEQFF. CDR3 DNA sequence: TGTGCCAGCAGCGAACCGGGACTAGCGGGAGGCAATGAGCAGTTCTTC.

This clone came up once. V is TRBV11-2 and J is TRBJ2-3; TRBD2 agrees at 7 bases. Per the germline V gene, CDR1 is SGHAT and CDR2 is FQNNGV. This CDR3 has 15 amino acids. J lost 2 bases, V lost 3 bases, and 5 bases had no gene match. Here the CDR3 DNA reads TGTGCCAGCAGCTTGCCGGGGGGTTACACAGATACGCAGTATTTT. Its translation: CASSLPGGYTDTQYF. Combining the CDR3 with reference TRBV11-2 and TRBJ2-3 gives the whole variable domain EAGVAQSPRYKIIEKRQSVAFWCNPISGHATLYWYQQILGQGPKLLIQFQNNGVVDDSQLPKDRFSAERLKGVDSTLKIQPAKLEDSAVYLCASSLPGGYTDTQYFGPGTRLTVL.